This TCR beta chain was recorded in a study of molecular identifiers for immune sequencing clone quantification. CDR1 is MNHEY, CDR2 SVGEGT, per germline. CDR3 length: 13 amino acids. Between the trimmed V and J ends, which lost 7 bases and 2 bases, there was a span of 12 bases. This clonotype occurred many times. TCRdb re-derived calls from the PCR reads in MiXCR, one entry per CDR3 protein. The sample gives 85,000 to 100,000 distinct CDR3 sequences, around 24% of which show up once; roughly 1% is in the top ten. The sample consisted of naive CD8+ T cells from blood, with Jurkat cell RNA spiked in. Subset indicated: FACS-sorted CD8+CD4-CCR7+CD45RA+ naive T cells. This clonotype originated in a human donor in good health. Some libraries in this study had Jurkat cell RNA spiked in. The chain joins TRBV6-2 or TRBV6-3 to TRBJ2-7; the D gene is possibly TRBD1 (6 bases). In DNA form, the CDR3 reads TGTGCCAGCACCAGGGGATTGCCCTACGAGCAGTACTTC. The encoded protein is CASTRGLPYEQYF.